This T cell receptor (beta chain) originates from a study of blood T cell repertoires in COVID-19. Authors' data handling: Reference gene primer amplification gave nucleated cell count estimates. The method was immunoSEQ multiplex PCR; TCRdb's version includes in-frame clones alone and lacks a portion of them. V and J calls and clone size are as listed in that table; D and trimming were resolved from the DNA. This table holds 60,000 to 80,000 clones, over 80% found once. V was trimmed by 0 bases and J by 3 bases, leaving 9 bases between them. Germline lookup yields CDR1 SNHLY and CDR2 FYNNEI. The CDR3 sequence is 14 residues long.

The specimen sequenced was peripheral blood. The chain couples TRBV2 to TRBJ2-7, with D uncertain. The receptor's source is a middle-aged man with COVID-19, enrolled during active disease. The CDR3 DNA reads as TGTGCCAGCAGTGAAGCGGCGGTACTCTACGAGCAGTACTTC. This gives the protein CASSEAAVLYEQYF.